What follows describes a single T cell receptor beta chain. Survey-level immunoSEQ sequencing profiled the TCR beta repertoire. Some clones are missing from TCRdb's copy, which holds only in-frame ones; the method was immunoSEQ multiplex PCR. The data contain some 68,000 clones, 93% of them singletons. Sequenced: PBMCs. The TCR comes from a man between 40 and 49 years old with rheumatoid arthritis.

In nucleotides, the CDR3 is TGTGCCAGCAGCCTCTCCGGGACTAGCGGGGACCGGTGGTACTTC. Amino acid sequence: CASSLSGTSGDRWYF. The rearrangement uses TRBV7-9 and TRBJ2-5, with 13 nucleotides matching TRBD2. The CDR3 contains 15 residues. CDR1 and CDR2 from the germline V gene are SEHNR and FQNEAQ (reference sequence). The trim removed 5 bases at V and 13 bases at J, leaving 13 bases unmatched.